These 19 T cell receptor beta chains came from one sample sequenced in a study of blood T cell repertoires in COVID-19. Produced via immunoSEQ multiplex PCR; TCRdb's table is partial and in-frame only. Among 150,000 or so clones listed, about 84% were seen once. Sequenced input: PBMCs or T cells enriched from blood (not recorded which). Receptors originate from a man aged 40-50 years who had recovered from COVID-19.

The chain employs TRBV27 and TRBJ2-3, with D maybe TRBD2 (6 bases). Germline CDR1 MNHEY, CDR2 SMNVEV (reference sequence). V was pared by 6 bases and J by 5 bases, with 15 bases between. The CDR3 length is 14 residues. In nucleotides, the CDR3 is TGTGCCAGCAGAGGAGGGACTTTGGGAGATACGCAGTATTTT. It yields the protein CASRGGTLGDTQYF.

The chain has TRBV19 and TRBJ2-3, with D maybe TRBD1 (5 bases). This CDR3 region has 14 residues. V was pared by 3 bases and J by 4 bases, with 11 bases between. Germline V gives CDR1 LNHDA, CDR2 SQIVND (reference sequence). CDR3 DNA: TGTGCCAGTAGTATGGGCAGGGTCGCAGATACGCAGTATTTT. It codes for CASSMGRVADTQYF.

A single count supports this clone. V and J are TRBV5-5 and TRBJ2-2, with a tentative D call TRBD2 (6 bases). V shed 4 bases and J shed 6 bases, with 19 bases lying between them. Germline loops: CDR1 SGHKS, CDR2 YYEKEE (reference sequence). The CDR3 has 16 residues. The CDR3: CASSLLVGLKSGELFF. CDR3 DNA sequence: TGTGCCAGCAGCCTACTGGTGGGACTTAAGTCCGGGGAGCTGTTTTTT. The full variable domain, rest sourced from reference TRBV5-5 and TRBJ2-2, is DAGVTQSPTHLIKTRGQQVTLRCSPISGHKSVSWYQQVLGQGPQFIFQYYEKEERGRGNFPDRFSARQFPNYSSELNVNALLLGDSALYLCASSLLVGLKSGELFFGEGSRLTVL.

This chain uses TRBV6-5 with TRBJ2-1, with D possibly matching TRBD2 (6 bases). Looked up from germline, CDR1 is MNHEY and CDR2 is SVGAGI. Trimming removed 7 bases at V and 7 bases at J, with 17 bases between. CDR3 size: 14 residues. CDR3 bases: TGTGCCAGCATTTCCGGCTTCGCGGGGAATGAGCAGTTCTTC. It specifies CASISGFAGNEQFF.

The chain joins TRBV29-1 to TRBJ1-2; 10 bases are a match to TRBD1. From germline, CDR1 is SQVTM and CDR2 ANQGSEA. This CDR3 is 13 amino acids long. The J segment lost 8 bases and the V segment lost 6 bases, leaving 9 bases of the junction unmatched. CDR3 bases: TGCAGCGTGATGACAGGGGGCCCCAAGGGCTACACCTTC. Protein: CSVMTGGPKGYTF. The whole variable domain, filled in from reference TRBV29-1 and TRBJ1-2, reads SAVISQKPSRDICQRGTSLTIQCQVDSQVTMMFWYRQQPGQSLTLIATANQGSEATYESGFVIDKFPISRPNLTFSTLTVSNMSPEDSSIYLCSVMTGGPKGYTFGSGTRLTVV.

The CDR3 nucleotides are TGCGCCAGCAGCACAGGGACCGTGAGGGTGAGGGGTGACACTGAAGCTTTCTTT. The encoded protein is CASSTGTVRVRGDTEAFF. The V gene is TRBV5-1, the J gene TRBJ1-1; TRBD1 is a possible D gene (6 bases). The CDR3 has 18 amino acids. Trimming took off 4 bases at V and 3 bases at J, with 25 bases between the two ends. The germline gives CDR1 SGHRS, CDR2 YFSETQ.

The chain has TRBV19 and TRBJ1-5; no firm D call. V was trimmed by 3 bases and J by 5 bases, leaving 11 bases between them. CDR1 LNHDA and CDR2 SQIVND come from the germline V gene (reference sequence). The CDR3 loop spans 14 amino acids. CDR3 sequence reads: CASSIVRPDQPQHF. CDR3 in DNA: TGTGCCAGTAGTATCGTCCGTCCCGATCAGCCCCAGCATTTT.

In its sample, this clone was seen a few times. The chain recombines TRBV13 with TRBJ1-1; TRBD1 might be the D (5 bases). Trimming shortened V by 1 base and J by 3 bases, and 15 bases separated the two germline ends. This CDR3 is 16 amino acids long. Germline CDR1 and CDR2: PRHDT and FYEKMQ (reference sequence). The CDR3 DNA follows: TGTGCCAGCAGCTTAGAGGGCAGGGTATCGGACACTGAAGCTTTCTTT. Translating it yields CASSLEGRVSDTEAFF.

This clone appeared a few times. The chain employs TRBV29-1 and TRBJ1-1; 9 nucleotides agree with TRBD1. Germline V gene data show CDR1 as SQVTM and CDR2 as ANQGSEA. Trimming removed 4 bases from V and 1 base from J; junction bases left unmatched: 1. This CDR3 region has 13 residues. The CDR3 protein is CSVATGGNTEAFF. In DNA form, the CDR3 reads TGCAGCGTTGCGACAGGGGGGAACACTGAAGCTTTCTTT.

The CDR3 sequence is CASTRGKGDGYTF. DNA of the CDR3: TGTGCCAGCACCAGGGGAAAGGGGGATGGCTACACCTTC. This chain links TRBV6-5 with TRBJ1-2, with a tentative D call TRBD1 (6 bases). Deletions cut 7 bases from V and 6 bases from J, with 15 bases between. Germline assignment: CDR1 MNHEY and CDR2 SVGAGI. This CDR3 contains 13 residues.

V gene TRBV4-1 combines with J gene TRBJ1-1; 7 nucleotides align to TRBD1. The CDR3 runs to 13 residues. V shed 5 bases and J 6 bases; nucleotides not matched to a gene: 6. The germline CDR1 and CDR2 sequences are MGHRA and YSYEKL. CDR3 bases: TGCGCCAGCAGCTCTCGAGGGGGCGCTGAAGCTTTCTTT. Translated, it gives CASSSRGGAEAFF.

The J gene is TRBJ1-5, the V gene TRBV6-4; 9 positions agree with TRBD1. J lost 1 base, V lost 7 bases, and 5 bases had no gene match. Per the germline V gene, CDR1 is MRHNA and CDR2 is SNTAGT. This CDR3 is 15 amino acids long. The CDR3 nucleotides are TGTGCCAGCACATACAGGGGGCTCAGCAATCAGCCCCAGCATTTT. It codes for CASTYRGLSNQPQHF.

The chain couples TRBV19 to TRBJ2-2, with D possibly being TRBD2 (5 bases). This CDR3 has 13 residues. The V end lost 3 bases, the J end lost 3 bases, and 5 bases lay between the germline ends. CDR1 is LNHDA, CDR2 SQIVND, per germline (reference sequence). CDR3 nucleotides: TGTGCCAGTAGTATTAGCGACACCGGGGAGCTGTTTTTT. Translated, it gives CASSISDTGELFF.

This clone has a handful of counts. CDR3 loop: CASSSQDTEAFF. The CDR3 coding sequence is TGTGCCAGCAGCAGTCAGGACACTGAAGCTTTCTTT. V usage is TRBV5-8 and J usage is TRBJ1-1; unclear D gene. The CDR3 contains 12 residues. The germline gives CDR1 SGHTS, CDR2 YDEGEE. V shed 4 bases and J shed 3 bases, with 7 bases lying between them.

The chain employs TRBV29-1 and TRBJ2-7; TRBD1 aligns across 12 bases. CDR1 and CDR2 (germline): SQVTM, ANQGSEA. This CDR3 region has 17 residues. Losses at the gene ends were 7 bases for V and 0 bases for J; bases not matched to a gene: 13. CDR3 nucleotide sequence: TGCAGCGGCACTAGGGACAGGGGGCTGATTAGCTCCTACGAGCAGTACGTC. This translates into CSGTRDRGLISSYEQYV.

The chain carries TRBV7-2 and TRBJ2-1; TRBD1 matches 7 bases. Germline trimming cut 5 bases from V and 2 bases from J; bases unmatched to any gene: 6. This CDR3 is built from 15 residues. Germline V gene data show CDR1 as SGHTA and CDR2 as FQGNSA. The CDR3 bases are TGTGCCAGCAGCAAGGACAGGTCTCCCTACAATGAGCAGTTCTTC. It translates to CASSKDRSPYNEQFF.

Only one count was recorded for this clone. The rearrangement joins TRBV7-9 to TRBJ2-7, with 8 bases aligning to TRBD1. Germline V gene lookup returns CDR1 SEHNR and CDR2 FQNEAQ (reference sequence). This CDR3 spans 15 amino acids. After removal of 1 base from V and 3 bases from J, the junction contained 5 bases not matched to a gene. CDR3 region: CASSLGTGKLYEQYF. For the CDR3, the DNA is TGTGCCAGCAGCTTAGGGACAGGGAAACTCTACGAGCAGTACTTC.

V and J are TRBV3-1 (or the pseudogene TRBV3-2) and TRBJ2-3, with 12 bases that match TRBD2. This CDR3 has 16 residues. Trimming took 4 bases from V and 4 from J; bases not matched to a gene: 6. The germline CDR1 and CDR2 sequences are LGHDT and YNNKEL (reference sequence). The CDR3: CASSPSSGGASDTQYF. For the CDR3, the DNA is TGTGCCAGCAGCCCTTCTAGCGGGGGGGCTTCAGATACGCAGTATTTT.

CDR3 DNA sequence: TGTGCCAGCAGTGAGGGGCGGGACAGTCCCTACGAGCAGTACTTC. Translated, it gives CASSEGRDSPYEQYF. V gene TRBV6-1 combines with J gene TRBJ2-7, with D tentatively TRBD1 (7 bases). CDR1 is MNHNS and CDR2 is SASEGT in the germline V gene. There are 15 residues in the CDR3. V was trimmed by 3 bases and J by 2 bases, leaving 14 bases between them.